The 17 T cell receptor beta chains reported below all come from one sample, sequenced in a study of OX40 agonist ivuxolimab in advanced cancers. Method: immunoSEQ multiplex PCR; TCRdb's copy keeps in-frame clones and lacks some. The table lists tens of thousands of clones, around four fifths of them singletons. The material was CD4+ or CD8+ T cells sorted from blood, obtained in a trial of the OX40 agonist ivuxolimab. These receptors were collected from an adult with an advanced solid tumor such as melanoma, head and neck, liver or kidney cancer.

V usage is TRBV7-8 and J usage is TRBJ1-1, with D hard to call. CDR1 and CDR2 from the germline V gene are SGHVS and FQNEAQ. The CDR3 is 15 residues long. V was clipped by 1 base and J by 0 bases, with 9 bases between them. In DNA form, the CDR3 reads TGTGCCAGCAGCTTAGTATACGGAATGAACACTGAAGCTTTCTTT. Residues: CASSLVYGMNTEAFF.

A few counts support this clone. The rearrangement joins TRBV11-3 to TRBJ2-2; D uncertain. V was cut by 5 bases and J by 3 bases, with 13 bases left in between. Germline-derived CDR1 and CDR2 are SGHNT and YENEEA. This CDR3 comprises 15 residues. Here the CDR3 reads CASSPRALDTGELFF. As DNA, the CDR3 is TGTGCCAGCAGCCCCCGAGCTCTGGACACCGGGGAGCTGTTTTTT.

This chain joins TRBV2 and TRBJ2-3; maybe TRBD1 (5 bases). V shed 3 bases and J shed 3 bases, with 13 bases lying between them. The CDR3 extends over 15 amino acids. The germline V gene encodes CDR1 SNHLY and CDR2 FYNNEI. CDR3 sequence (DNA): TGTGCCAGCAGTGACGTCAGGGCTTCGACAGATACGCAGTATTTT. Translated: CASSDVRASTDTQYF.

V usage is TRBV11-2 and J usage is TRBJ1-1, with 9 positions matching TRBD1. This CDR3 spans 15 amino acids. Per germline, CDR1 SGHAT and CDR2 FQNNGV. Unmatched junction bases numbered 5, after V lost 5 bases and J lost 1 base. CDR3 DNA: TGTGCCAGCAGCGGGGCGGGACAGGGGAACACTGAAGCTTTCTTT. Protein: CASSGAGQGNTEAFF.

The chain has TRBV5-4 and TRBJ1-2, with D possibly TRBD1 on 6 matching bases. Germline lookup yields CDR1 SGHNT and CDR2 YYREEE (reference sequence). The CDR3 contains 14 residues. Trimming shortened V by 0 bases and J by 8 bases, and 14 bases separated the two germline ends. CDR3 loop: CASSLEMGGRGYTF. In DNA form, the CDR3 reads TGTGCCAGCAGCTTGGAAATGGGGGGCCGGGGCTACACCTTC.

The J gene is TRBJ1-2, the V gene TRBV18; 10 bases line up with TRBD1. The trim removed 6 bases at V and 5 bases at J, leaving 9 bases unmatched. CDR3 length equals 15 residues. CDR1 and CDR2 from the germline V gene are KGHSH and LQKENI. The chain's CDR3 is CASSYGTGERYGYTF. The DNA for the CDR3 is TGTGCCAGCTCTTACGGGACAGGGGAAAGATATGGCTACACCTTC.

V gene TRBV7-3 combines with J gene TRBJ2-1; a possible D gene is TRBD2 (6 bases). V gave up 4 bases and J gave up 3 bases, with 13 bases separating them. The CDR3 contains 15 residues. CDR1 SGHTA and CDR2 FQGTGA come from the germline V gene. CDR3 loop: CASSSTGTHYNEQFF. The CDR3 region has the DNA TGTGCCAGCAGCTCTACCGGGACTCACTACAATGAGCAGTTCTTC.

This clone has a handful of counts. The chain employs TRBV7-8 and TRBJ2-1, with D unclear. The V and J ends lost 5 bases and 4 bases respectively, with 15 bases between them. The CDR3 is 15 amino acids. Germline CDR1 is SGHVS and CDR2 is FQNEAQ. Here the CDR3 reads CASSPARLGYNEQFF. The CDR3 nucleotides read TGTGCCAGCAGCCCCGCCCGCCTAGGGTACAATGAGCAGTTCTTC.

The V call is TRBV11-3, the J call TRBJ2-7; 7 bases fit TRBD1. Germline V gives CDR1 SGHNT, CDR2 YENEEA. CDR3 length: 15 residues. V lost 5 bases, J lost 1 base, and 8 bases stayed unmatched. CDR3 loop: CASSPGGQESYEQYF. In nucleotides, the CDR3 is TGTGCCAGCAGCCCCGGAGGACAGGAATCCTACGAGCAGTACTTC.

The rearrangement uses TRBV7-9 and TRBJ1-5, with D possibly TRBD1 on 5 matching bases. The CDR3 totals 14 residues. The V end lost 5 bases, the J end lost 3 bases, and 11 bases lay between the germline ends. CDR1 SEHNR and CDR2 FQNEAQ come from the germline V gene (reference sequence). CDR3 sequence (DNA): TGTGCCAGCAGCCCAGGGTTGGACAATCAGCCCCAGCATTTT. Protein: CASSPGLDNQPQHF.

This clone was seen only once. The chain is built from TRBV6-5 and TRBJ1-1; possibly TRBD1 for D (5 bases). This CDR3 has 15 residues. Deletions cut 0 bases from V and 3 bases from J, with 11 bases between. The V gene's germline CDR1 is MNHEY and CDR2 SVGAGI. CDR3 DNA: TGTGCCAGCAGTTACTCGATAGGACAACACACTGAAGCTTTCTTT. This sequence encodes CASSYSIGQHTEAFF.

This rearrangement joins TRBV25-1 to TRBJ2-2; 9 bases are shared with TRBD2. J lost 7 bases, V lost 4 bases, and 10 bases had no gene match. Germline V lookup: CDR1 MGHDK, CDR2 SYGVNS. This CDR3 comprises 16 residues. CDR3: CASSVTSGPYLGELFF. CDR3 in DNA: TGTGCCAGCAGTGTTACTAGCGGGCCTTACCTCGGGGAGCTGTTTTTT.

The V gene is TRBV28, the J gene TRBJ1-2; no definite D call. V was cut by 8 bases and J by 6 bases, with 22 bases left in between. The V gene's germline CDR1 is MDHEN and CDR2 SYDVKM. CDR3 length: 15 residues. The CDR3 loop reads CASSRMGRREDGYTF. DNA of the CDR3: TGTGCCAGCTCCCGCATGGGCAGAAGGGAGGATGGCTACACCTTC.

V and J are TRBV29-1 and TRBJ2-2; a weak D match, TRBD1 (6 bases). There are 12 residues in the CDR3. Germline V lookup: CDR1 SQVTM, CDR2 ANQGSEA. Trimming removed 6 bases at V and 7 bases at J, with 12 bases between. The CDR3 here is CSVDEGVGELFF. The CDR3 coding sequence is TGCAGCGTAGATGAGGGGGTCGGGGAGCTGTTTTTT.

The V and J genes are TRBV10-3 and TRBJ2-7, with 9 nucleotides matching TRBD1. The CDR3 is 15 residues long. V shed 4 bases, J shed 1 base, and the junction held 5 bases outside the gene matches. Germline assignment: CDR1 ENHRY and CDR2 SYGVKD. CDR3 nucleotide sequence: TGTGCCATCAGTGCGGGACAGGGAGAATCCTACGAGCAGTACTTC. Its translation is CAISAGQGESYEQYF.

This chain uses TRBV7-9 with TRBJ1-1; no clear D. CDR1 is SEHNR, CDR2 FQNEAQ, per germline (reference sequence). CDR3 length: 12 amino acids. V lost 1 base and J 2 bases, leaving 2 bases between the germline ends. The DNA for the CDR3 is TGTGCCAGCAGCTTAGTCAACACTGAAGCTTTCTTT. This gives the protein CASSLVNTEAFF.

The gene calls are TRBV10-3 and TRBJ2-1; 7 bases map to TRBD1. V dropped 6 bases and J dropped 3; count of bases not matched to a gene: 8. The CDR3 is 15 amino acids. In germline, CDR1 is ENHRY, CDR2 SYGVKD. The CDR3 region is CAIRGQTEIYNEQFF. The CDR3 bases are TGTGCCATCAGGGGACAGACAGAAATCTACAATGAGCAGTTCTTC.